This T cell receptor (beta chain) was obtained from a study of radiotherapy plus CTLA-4 blockade in lung cancer. The study, taken as a whole, reports: Together with interferon-beta, which increased in serum after radiation, early dynamic changes in blood T cell clones were reportedly the best predictors of response.

Repertoires were generated with immunoSEQ multiplex PCR, while TCRdb's copy carries only in-frame clones and drops some. The sample carries 40,000 to 45,000 clones, approximately 77% recorded once. Notes on this clone: No antigen is known for it.

The CDR3 contains 13 residues. Germline CDR1 MNHNY, CDR2 SVGAGI (reference sequence). The V and J ends lost 3 bases and 5 bases, in that order; junction bases with no gene match: 2. The TCR sequence derives from a human donor with non-small cell lung cancer whose response to radiotherapy plus ipilimumab could not be evaluated. The specimen was peripheral blood, collected from a patient treated with radiotherapy plus ipilimumab. This chain joins TRBV6-6 and TRBJ1-1, with 8 bases matching TRBD1. CDR3 in amino acids: CASSYTGGTEAFF. The DNA for the CDR3 is TGTGCCAGCAGTTATACAGGGGGGACTGAAGCTTTCTTT.